This TCR beta chain came from a study of blood T cell repertoires in COVID-19. TCRdb's table, derived via immunoSEQ multiplex PCR, lists solely in-frame clones and lacks some. In the table there are over 130,000 clones, 84% of which are singletons. This CDR3 has 14 amino acids. From germline, CDR1 is MNHEY and CDR2 SVGAGI. V trimming: 5 bases; J trimming: 6 bases; junction bases outside the gene matches: 6. This receptor was identified in a woman aged 55-70 years with acute or convalescent COVID-19. This sequence joins TRBV6-5 and TRBJ1-5, with 8 bases matching TRBD1. The sample was peripheral blood. The CDR3 sequence is CASSTPDRVQPQHF. The DNA for the CDR3 is TGTGCCAGCAGTACCCCGGACAGGGTTCAGCCCCAGCATTTT.